Below are 26 T cell receptor beta chains sequenced from a single sample in a study of cytomegalovirus exposure and HLA in healthy donors. The PCR employed 60 Vbeta primers together with 13 Jbeta primers. Repertoires were generated with immunoSEQ multiplex PCR, while TCRdb's copy carries only in-frame clones and drops some. This table has fewer than 150,000 clones, less than 90% appearing once. Sequencing input: PBMCs. The origin of the receptors is a man aged 50 to 59 in good health and CMV-seronegative.

The V and J genes are TRBV29-1 and TRBJ2-1, with TRBD2 matching over 7 bases. Trimming took 2 bases from V and 5 from J; bases not matched to a gene: 3. Germline CDR1 reads SQVTM; CDR2 reads ANQGSEA. The CDR3 sequence is 13 residues long. The CDR3 reads CSVERLADNEQFF. The CDR3 DNA follows: TGCAGCGTTGAAAGGCTAGCGGACAATGAGCAGTTCTTC.

This rearrangement joins TRBV2 to TRBJ2-7; TRBD1 aligns across 8 bases. This CDR3 comprises 15 residues. Germline CDR1 reads SNHLY; CDR2 reads FYNNEI. Trimming at V came to 4 bases and at J to 3 bases, leaving 8 bases not matched to a gene. The CDR3 DNA reads TGTGCCAGCAGTGTTCCGCAGGGGGCCGTCTACGAGCAGTACTTC. As protein: CASSVPQGAVYEQYF.

The V gene is TRBV6-1, the J gene TRBJ2-1; D might be TRBD1 (5 bases). This CDR3 has 15 amino acids. Trimming removed 5 bases from V and 5 bases from J, with 16 bases in between. Germline assignment: CDR1 MNHNS and CDR2 SASEGT. CDR3 region: CASSLGDRWDNEQFF. CDR3 bases: TGTGCCAGCAGTCTAGGGGATAGGTGGGACAATGAGCAGTTCTTC.

This chain connects TRBV7-9 to TRBJ2-7, with D uncertain. The CDR3 is 13 residues long. CDR1 is SEHNR, CDR2 FQNEAQ, per germline (reference sequence). Trimming shortened V by 5 bases and J by 9 bases, and 17 bases separated the two germline ends. The CDR3 sequence is CASSTPTGGRQYF. CDR3 nucleotides: TGTGCCAGCAGCACTCCTACTGGCGGAAGGCAGTACTTC.

The J gene is TRBJ1-2, the V gene TRBV10-2, with D tentatively TRBD1 (5 bases). V was clipped by 8 bases and J by 4 bases, with 11 bases between them. The CDR3 spans 12 residues. Germline loops: CDR1 WSHSY, CDR2 SAAADI. CDR3 residues: CASAGISYGYTF. CDR3 nucleotide sequence: TGCGCCAGCGCAGGGATTAGCTATGGCTACACCTTC.

This clone came up once. V and J are TRBV11-2 and TRBJ2-3; 10 nucleotides line up with TRBD1. Germline CDR1 reads SGHAT; CDR2 reads FQNNGV. With 5 bases clipped from V and 6 bases from J, the junction kept 11 bases outside the gene matches. The CDR3 sequence is 16 residues long. The CDR3 loop is CASSTYGTGAVDTQYF. CDR3 nucleotide sequence: TGTGCCAGCAGCACCTACGGGACAGGGGCTGTGGATACGCAGTATTTT.

This chain connects TRBV4-2 to TRBJ2-3; 16 bases match TRBD2. Unmatched junction bases numbered 8, after V lost 3 bases and J lost 5 bases. This CDR3 spans 18 amino acids. Germline V lookup: CDR1 LGHNA, CDR2 YNFKEQ. CDR3 in amino acids: CASSQSPGLAGGRDTQYF. The CDR3 coding sequence is TGTGCCAGCAGCCAGTCCCCGGGACTAGCGGGGGGGCGAGATACGCAGTATTTT.

The CDR3 DNA reads TGTGCCAGCAGTTACTCGGGGGGTTTCCTCTACAATGAGCAGTTCTTC. It codes for CASSYSGGFLYNEQFF. The chain recombines TRBV6-5 with TRBJ2-1; tentative D call: TRBD2 (6 bases). Germline CDR1 reads MNHEY; CDR2 reads SVGAGI. The CDR3 is 16 residues long. V lost 0 bases to trimming and J lost 3 bases, with 12 bases between them.

The V gene is TRBV7-8, the J gene TRBJ1-4, with D perhaps matching TRBD1 (5 bases). The CDR3 loop spans 15 amino acids. Germline CDR1 SGHVS, CDR2 FQNEAQ. Trimming cost V 5 bases and J 3 bases, with 13 bases left between them. The CDR3 region has the DNA TGTGCCAGCAGCCCCTGGGGGGTCTCTAATGAAAAACTGTTTTTT. Translating it yields CASSPWGVSNEKLFF.

The gene calls are TRBV9 and TRBJ2-7; 8 bases are a match to TRBD1. V trimming: 4 bases; J trimming: 6 bases; junction bases outside the gene matches: 6. This CDR3 comprises 13 residues. Germline V CDR1 and CDR2: SGDLS, YYNGEE. The CDR3 nucleotides are TGTGCCAGCAGCACGACAGGGGCGGCCGAGCAGTACTTC. The encoded protein is CASSTTGAAEQYF.

The genes are TRBV5-1 and TRBJ2-1, with 7 bases lining up with TRBD1. CDR1 SGHRS and CDR2 YFSETQ come from the germline V gene. The V and J ends lost 6 bases and 0 bases, in that order; junction bases with no gene match: 6. This CDR3 has 15 residues. In DNA form, the CDR3 reads TGCGCCAGCACATCGACAGGGAGCTCCTACAATGAGCAGTTCTTC. This sequence encodes CASTSTGSSYNEQFF.

The chain combines TRBV5-6 with TRBJ1-5, with TRBD1 identical over 9 bases. Germline V lookup: CDR1 SGHDT, CDR2 YYEEEE. The CDR3 is 16 amino acids. V was pared by 0 bases and J by 7 bases, with 8 bases of the junction left unmatched. CDR3: CASSLARGQGGQPQHF. In DNA, the CDR3 is TGTGCCAGCAGCTTGGCCCGGGGACAGGGTGGACAGCCCCAGCATTTT.

V is TRBV9 and J is TRBJ2-1; 8 nucleotides align to TRBD2. The CDR3 contains 14 residues. Germline V gene sequence: CDR1 SGDLS, CDR2 YYNGEE. Unmatched junction bases numbered 1, after V lost 3 bases and J lost 2 bases. CDR3 nucleotides: TGTGCCAGCAGCGGTAGCGGGACCTACAATGAGCAGTTCTTC. Protein sequence: CASSGSGTYNEQFF. Full variable domain (missing parts from reference TRBV9 and TRBJ2-1): DSGVTQTPKHLITATGQRVTLRCSPRSGDLSVYWYQQSLDQGLQFLIQYYNGEERAKGNILERFSAQQFPDLHSELNLSSLELGDSALYFCASSGSGTYNEQFFGPGTRLTVL.

The chain recombines TRBV28 with TRBJ1-2; TRBD1 aligns across 8 bases. The CDR3 contains 14 residues. Germline lookup yields CDR1 MDHEN and CDR2 SYDVKM. Losses at the gene ends were 4 bases for V and 6 bases for J; bases not matched to a gene: 7. CDR3 sequence reads: CASSSGQGIHGYTF. CDR3 in DNA: TGTGCCAGCAGTTCCGGACAGGGAATACATGGCTACACCTTC.

The table lists this clone with a count of one. V and J are TRBV4-3 and TRBJ2-3; 16 nucleotides line up with TRBD2. Germline V CDR1 and CDR2: LGHNA, YSLEER. J lost 0 bases, V lost 4 bases, and 10 bases had no gene match. This CDR3 comprises 20 residues. The chain's CDR3 is CASSRGTSGGDRSSTDTQYF. The CDR3, as DNA: TGCGCCAGCAGCCGGGGGACTAGCGGGGGGGACCGGTCTAGCACAGATACGCAGTATTTT.

The chain links TRBV30 to TRBJ2-1, with 9 bases fitting TRBD2. The germline V gene encodes CDR1 GTSNPN and CDR2 SVGIG (reference sequence). This CDR3 spans 15 amino acids. The V and J ends lost 0 bases and 8 bases, in that order; junction bases with no gene match: 8. The CDR3 sequence is CAWSVGGGAGYEQFF. DNA of the CDR3: TGTGCCTGGAGTGTTGGCGGGGGGGCCGGCTATGAGCAGTTCTTC. The whole variable domain, filled in from reference TRBV30 and TRBJ2-1, reads SQTIHQWPATLVQPVGSPLSLECTVEGTSNPNLYWYRQAAGRGLQLLFYSVGIGQISSEVPQNLSASRPQDRQFILSSKKLLLSDSGFYLCAWSVGGGAGYEQFFGPGTRLTVL.

The chain employs TRBV27 and TRBJ2-1; 9 nucleotides line up with TRBD1. The CDR3 length is 15 residues. The trim removed 6 bases at V and 6 bases at J, leaving 9 bases unmatched. The germline V gene encodes CDR1 MNHEY and CDR2 SMNVEV (reference sequence). CDR3 amino acids: CASRQGQGYFNEQFF. CDR3 nucleotides: TGTGCCAGCAGACAGGGACAGGGCTATTTCAATGAGCAGTTCTTC.

In this sample, this clone turned up a few times. The CDR3 here is CASGSGGQGQPQHF. In nucleotides, the CDR3 is TGTGCCAGCGGATCCGGGGGGCAGGGGCAGCCCCAGCATTTT. The rearrangement links TRBV7-9 to TRBJ1-5, with D perhaps matching TRBD1 (6 bases). The germline gives CDR1 SEHNR, CDR2 FQNEAQ (reference sequence). This CDR3 contains 14 residues. Trimming pared 8 bases from V and 7 bases from J, leaving 18 bases between.

The V gene is TRBV28, the J gene TRBJ2-3, with TRBD2 identical over 8 bases. The CDR3 is made up of 13 amino acids. The V gene end was trimmed by 10 bases and the J gene end by 4 bases; junction bases not matched to a gene: 7. CDR1 and CDR2 (germline): MDHEN, SYDVKM. This CDR3 is CATRWRGADTQYF. CDR3 DNA sequence: TGTGCCACCAGGTGGCGGGGGGCAGATACGCAGTATTTT.

This sequence joins TRBV4-2 and TRBJ2-5, with D maybe TRBD1 (5 bases). The CDR3 length is 13 residues. Germline-derived CDR1 and CDR2 are LGHNA and YNFKEQ. Trimming cost V 3 bases and J 3 bases, with 8 bases left between them. This CDR3 reads CASSQGREETQYF. CDR3 nucleotide sequence: TGTGCCAGCAGCCAGGGCAGGGAAGAGACCCAGTACTTC.

The chain carries TRBV7-9 and TRBJ2-3; D call uncertain. The V end was cut by 3 bases, the J end by 5 bases, with 6 bases between. The CDR3 spans 12 residues. Germline V gene data show CDR1 as SEHNR and CDR2 as FQNEAQ (reference sequence). The CDR3 region is CASSLAEDTQYF. CDR3 in DNA: TGTGCCAGCAGCTTGGCAGAAGATACGCAGTATTTT.

Concerning this clone itself: The junction departs from germline at one end; a sequencing error may be responsible. The rearrangement joins TRBV30 to TRBJ2-5; 11 bases map to TRBD2. This CDR3 comprises 17 residues. The germline V gene has CDR1 GTSNPN and CDR2 SVGIG (reference sequence). The CDR3 loop is CAWSVRSSGGARETRYF. The CDR3 nucleotides are TGTGCCTGGAGTGTACGTAGTAGCGGGGGGGCCCGGGAGACCCGGTACTTC.

V is TRBV27 and J is TRBJ2-1; TRBD1 agrees at 7 bases. V shed 5 bases and J 5 bases; nucleotides not matched to a gene: 9. CDR3 length: 15 residues. Per germline, CDR1 MNHEY and CDR2 SMNVEV (reference sequence). The CDR3: CASSPLRGPDNEQFF. The CDR3 nucleotides read TGTGCCAGCAGTCCATTGAGGGGGCCCGACAATGAGCAGTTCTTC.

The chain employs TRBV7-3 and TRBJ2-3, with TRBD2 matching 11 bases. Germline V gene lookup returns CDR1 SGHTA and CDR2 FQGTGA. V trimming: 5 bases; J trimming: 4 bases; junction bases outside the gene matches: 5. The CDR3 length is 15 residues. CDR3 loop: CASSLIAGGADTQYF. CDR3 DNA: TGTGCCAGCAGCCTAATAGCGGGAGGGGCAGATACGCAGTATTTT.

This sequence joins TRBV6-1 and TRBJ2-1; 10 bases agree with TRBD2. The CDR3 length is 16 residues. The V gene's germline CDR1 is MNHNS and CDR2 SASEGT. The V gene end was trimmed by 2 bases and the J gene end by 9 bases; junction bases not matched to a gene: 10. CDR3 sequence: CASSERLSGGGGEQFF. The CDR3 DNA is TGTGCCAGCAGTGAAAGGTTGAGCGGGGGGGGAGGTGAGCAGTTCTTC.

This chain links TRBV7-9 with TRBJ1-2; D is unresolved. The germline CDR1 and CDR2 sequences are SEHNR and FQNEAQ (reference sequence). The CDR3 runs to 16 residues. The V end lost 1 base, the J end lost 0 bases, and 12 bases lay between the germline ends. CDR3: CASSLDEGAANYGYTF. CDR3 DNA sequence: TGTGCCAGCAGCTTAGACGAGGGCGCCGCTAACTATGGCTACACCTTC.